Each of the 20 T cell receptor beta chains below was sequenced from the same sample in a study of T cells in localized non-small cell lung cancer. The assay was immunoSEQ multiplex PCR, and TCRdb's table has in-frame clones only and misses some. The sample records fewer than 20,000 clones, 70% to 90% being singletons. The sample consisted of peripheral blood, taken before any cancer treatment. All receptors come from a male donor older than 55 with stage I lung adenocarcinoma.

The chain carries TRBV7-9 and TRBJ1-2; no firm D call. There are 11 residues in the CDR3. Germline values: CDR1 SEHNR, CDR2 FQNEAQ (reference sequence). The germline V and J ends were trimmed by 5 bases and 7 bases, with 8 bases remaining between them. The CDR3 bases are TGTGCCAGCAGCGCAGATCTTGGCTACACCTTC. This codes for CASSADLGYTF.

The CDR3 DNA reads TGTGCCAGCAGATCCGGGACAGGGTATCAGCCCCAGCATTTT. Translating it yields CASRSGTGYQPQHF. The J gene is TRBJ1-5, the V gene TRBV2; 9 positions match TRBD1. Germline lookup yields CDR1 SNHLY and CDR2 FYNNEI. Trimming at V came to 6 bases and at J to 5 bases, leaving 5 bases not matched to a gene. This CDR3 has 14 amino acids. The full variable domain, completed using reference TRBV2 and TRBJ1-5, is EPEVTQTPSHQVTQMGQEVILRCVPISNHLYFYWYRQILGQKVEFLVSFYNNEISEKSEIFDDQFSVERPDGSNFTLKIRSTKLEDSAMYFCASRSGTGYQPQHFGDGTRLSIL.

The rearrangement uses TRBV13 and TRBJ2-5, with a possible D match to TRBD2 (7 bases). This CDR3 is built from 14 residues. Germline-derived CDR1 and CDR2 are PRHDT and FYEKMQ (reference sequence). V was cut by 5 bases and J by 5 bases, with 15 bases left in between. The CDR3 DNA sequence: TGTGCCAGCAGCCAAGAGGGGGGGGCGGAGACCCAGTACTTC. Protein: CASSQEGGAETQYF.

The chain uses TRBV7-2 and TRBJ1-4; D remains ambiguous. Looked up from germline, CDR1 is SGHTA and CDR2 is FQGNSA. The CDR3 is 15 amino acids. V lost 5 bases to trimming and J lost 2 bases, with 12 bases between them. The CDR3: CASSARLGTNEKLFF. CDR3 sequence (DNA): TGTGCCAGCAGCGCCCGCCTGGGGACTAATGAAAAACTGTTTTTT.

This clone was picked up a small number of times. This chain joins TRBV5-5 and TRBJ2-7, with TRBD1 matching 12 bases. The V segment lost 4 bases and the J segment 6 bases; nucleotides outside the gene matches: 5. Per the germline V gene, CDR1 is SGHKS and CDR2 is YYEKEE (reference sequence). This CDR3 contains 14 residues. The CDR3 DNA follows: TGTGCCAGCAGCCATCCGGGACAGGGGGCCGAGCAGTACTTC. Translating gives CASSHPGQGAEQYF.

This clone was detected once. The V call is TRBV6-6, the J call TRBJ1-1; D gene ambiguous. This CDR3 has 11 residues. Germline CDR1 is MNHNY and CDR2 is SVGAGI (reference sequence). Trimming stripped 6 bases from V and 7 bases from J, with 9 bases between. This chain's CDR3 is CASSLDVEAFF. As DNA, the CDR3 is TGTGCCAGCAGCTTGGACGTTGAAGCTTTCTTT.

The V and J genes are TRBV6-1 and TRBJ2-7; no reliable D call. The V and J ends lost 7 bases and 2 bases respectively, with 6 bases between them. Germline assignment: CDR1 MNHNS and CDR2 SASEGT. The CDR3 length is 11 residues. CDR3: CASTGAYEQYF. Here the CDR3 DNA reads TGTGCCAGCACTGGGGCCTACGAGCAGTACTTC.

The chain links TRBV14 to TRBJ2-2; 8 positions match TRBD2. The CDR3 sequence is 15 residues long. V shed 6 bases and J 4 bases; nucleotides not matched to a gene: 7. Per the germline V gene, CDR1 is SGHDN and CDR2 is FVKESK. CDR3 DNA: TGTGCCAGCAGACCGAGCGGGGGACTCACCGGGGAGCTGTTTTTT. Its translation: CASRPSGGLTGELFF.

The chain is built from TRBV7-6 and TRBJ1-3, with no clear D. The CDR3 is made up of 17 amino acids. V lost 3 bases and J 4 bases, leaving 19 bases between the germline ends. The germline gives CDR1 SGHVS, CDR2 FNYEAQ. The CDR3 region has the DNA TGTGCCAGCAGCTTTTCCCAGCCCGGGTTAGCAGGAAACACCATATATTTT. The encoded protein is CASSFSQPGLAGNTIYF.

This chain links TRBV7-2 with TRBJ1-5; weak D call: TRBD1 (6 bases). V gave up 1 base and J gave up 2 bases, with 12 bases separating them. The CDR3 has 16 amino acids. The germline V gene encodes CDR1 SGHTA and CDR2 FQGNSA. CDR3: CASSLGGGTRNQPQHF. The CDR3 DNA reads TGTGCCAGCAGCTTAGGAGGGGGAACTCGCAATCAGCCCCAGCATTTT.

V gene TRBV7-2 combines with J gene TRBJ2-3; D is unresolved. CDR3 length equals 11 residues. Trimming removed 3 bases at V and 4 bases at J, with 2 bases between. The V gene's germline CDR1 is SGHTA and CDR2 FQGNSA. In nucleotides, the CDR3 is TGTGCCAGCAGCTTTTCAGATACGCAGTATTTT. Protein sequence: CASSFSDTQYF. Using reference TRBV7-2 and TRBJ2-3 for the parts outside the CDR3, the full variable domain is GAGVSQSPSNKVTEKGKDVELRCDPISGHTALYWYRQSLGQGLEFLIYFQGNSAPDKSGLPSDRFSAERTGGSVSTLTIQRTQQEDSAVYLCASSFSDTQYFGPGTRLTVL.

The chain couples TRBV7-2 to TRBJ1-1, with a weak D call TRBD1 (5 bases). From germline, CDR1 is SGHTA and CDR2 FQGNSA. CDR3 size: 16 residues. The V end was cut by 0 bases, the J end by 7 bases, with 18 bases between. This CDR3 reads CASSLARGTRGLEAFF. The DNA of the CDR3 is TGTGCCAGCAGCTTAGCTAGAGGGACCCGTGGGCTTGAAGCTTTCTTT.

The gene calls are TRBV27 and TRBJ1-2; D perhaps matches TRBD1 (6 bases). With 10 bases removed from V and 0 bases from J, the gap between germline ends came to 18 bases. Germline V lookup: CDR1 MNHEY, CDR2 SMNVEV (reference sequence). The CDR3 has 15 amino acids. CDR3 DNA sequence: TGTGCCACCTCCGAGGGGGGGGAGGCTAACTATGGCTACACCTTC. Its translation is CATSEGGEANYGYTF.

This clone has a single count. This chain joins TRBV6-6 and TRBJ1-3; the D gene is possibly TRBD1 (5 bases). From germline, CDR1 is MNHNY and CDR2 SVGAGI (reference sequence). V dropped 6 bases and J dropped 2 bases, with 14 bases sitting between them. The CDR3 extends over 15 amino acids. The DNA of the CDR3 is TGTGCCAGCAGCCTCAAGGGGCTACCTGGAAACACCATATATTTT. It yields the protein CASSLKGLPGNTIYF.

This chain uses TRBV28 with TRBJ1-4; no definite D call. V was cut by 3 bases and J by 10 bases, with 15 bases left in between. The CDR3 contains 14 residues. CDR1 is MDHEN and CDR2 is SYDVKM in the germline V gene. CDR3 sequence reads: CASSFGQVTGKLFF. The CDR3 DNA is TGTGCCAGCAGTTTTGGGCAGGTTACCGGAAAACTGTTTTTT.

This chain links TRBV20-1 with TRBJ1-1; D gene unclear. V dropped 7 bases and J dropped 1 base, with 7 bases sitting between them. CDR1 and CDR2 (germline): DFQATT, SNEGSKA (reference sequence). The CDR3 is 11 residues long. As DNA, the CDR3 is TGCAGTGTGGGAACGAACACTGAAGCTTTCTTT. Amino acids: CSVGTNTEAFF.

The chain combines TRBV7-9 with TRBJ2-5; no reliable D call. The CDR3 spans 12 residues. Germline CDR1 reads SEHNR; CDR2 reads FQNEAQ (reference sequence). V was clipped by 5 bases and J by 8 bases, with 12 bases between them. In DNA, the CDR3 is TGTGCCAGCAGCCTCGACACGGAAACCCAGTACTTC. Protein product: CASSLDTETQYF.

This chain links TRBV4-3 with TRBJ2-7; 9 positions agree with TRBD1. Germline-derived CDR1 and CDR2 are LGHNA and YSLEER. The CDR3 has 15 residues. V trimming: 0 bases; J trimming: 3 bases; junction bases outside the gene matches: 3. The DNA for the CDR3 is TGCGCCAGCAGCCAAGAGCCGGGACAGGGCTACGAGCAGTACTTC. Translation gives CASSQEPGQGYEQYF.

This clone was detected only a few times. V gene TRBV5-5 combines with J gene TRBJ1-2; D remains ambiguous. The CDR3 has 13 residues. Trimming took off 3 bases at V and 10 bases at J, with 16 bases between the two ends. CDR1 is SGHKS, CDR2 YYEKEE, per germline (reference sequence). The CDR3 loop reads CASSSLGSAAYTF. CDR3 bases: TGTGCCAGCAGCTCGCTAGGGTCGGCGGCCTACACCTTC.

Here the CDR3 DNA reads TGTGCCACCCAGGGCGACAGGGGTACCTACGAGCAGTACTTC. Encoded protein: CATQGDRGTYEQYF. The J gene is TRBJ2-7, the V gene TRBV28, with 8 positions matching TRBD1. Germline V gene lookup returns CDR1 MDHEN and CDR2 SYDVKM. The CDR3 has 14 amino acids. The V segment lost 10 bases and the J segment 2 bases; nucleotides outside the gene matches: 10.